Listed below are T cell receptor beta chains from one sample, sequenced in a study of T cell repertoires in cytomegalovirus infection. Via MiXCR, TCRdb re-called the reads, giving one row per CDR3 protein. The table shows 700,000 to 850,000 distinct CDR3 sequences, with over 25% occurring only once. No antigen has been assigned to these receptors. This specimen consisted of cultured CD8+ T cells from PBMCs, obtained from culture after CMV antigen stimulation. Receptor source: a human donor in good health (CMV status not recorded). Some clones in this sample may be carry-over from other donors' samples. CDR3s include the opening cysteine and the closing phenylalanine or tryptophan. D genes are given only for firm matches. Clone size is not always given. Where it is, it says once, few, many or a class for expanded clones.

size: few
J: TRBJ2-5
V: TRBV7-7
D: .
DNA: TGTGCTAGCAGCCCGAAGAAGTTAGAGACCCAGTACTTC
CDR3: CASSPKKLETQYF

size: .
J: TRBJ1-1
V: TRBV7-2
D: .
DNA: TGTGCCAGCAGCCTTCTTATTAACACTGAAGCTTTCTTT
CDR3: CASSLLINTEAFF

size: .
J: TRBJ2-7
V: TRBV27
D: .
DNA: TGTGCCAGCAGTCCCGGGACAAGAATGGACGAGCAGTACTTC
CDR3: CASSPGTRMDEQYF

size: few
J: TRBJ1-6
V: TRBV4-3
D: .
DNA: TGCGCCAGCAGCCAAGTGTGGCAGGGCAATTCACCCCTCCACTTT
CDR3: CASSQVWQGNSPLHF

size: .
J: TRBJ2-2
V: TRBV15
D: TRBD1
DNA: TGTGCCACCAGCAGATCTTTCCGGGACAGGGACACCGGGGAGCTGTTTTTT
CDR3: CATSRSFRDRDTGELFF

size: few
J: TRBJ2-1
V: TRBV2
D: TRBD2
DNA: TGTGCCAGCAGTGAGGGACTAGCGGGGGGGCAGAATGAGCAGTTCTTC
CDR3: CASSEGLAGGQNEQFF

size: .
J: TRBJ1-1
V: TRBV29-1
D: .
DNA: TGCAGCCACAATGGGGAATGGAACACTGAAGCTTTCTTT
CDR3: CSHNGEWNTEAFF

size: many
J: TRBJ2-4
V: TRBV7-8
D: .
DNA: TGTGCCAGCAGCTTTGACCTAGCCAAAAACATTCAGTACTTC
CDR3: CASSFDLAKNIQYF

size: .
J: TRBJ1-2
V: TRBV14
D: .
DNA: TGTGCCAGCAGAAACACCGCCGGTCCAGCTAACTATGGCTACACCTTC
CDR3: CASRNTAGPANYGYTF

size: .
J: TRBJ2-5
V: TRBV12-3/TRBV12-4
D: TRBD2
DNA: TGTGCCAGCAGTTCAGCGGGGGGGCCAGAGACCCAGTACTTC
CDR3: CASSSAGGPETQYF

size: .
J: TRBJ1-1
V: TRBV10-3
D: TRBD1
DNA: TGTGCCATCAGTGAAATGACAGGGATGAACACTGAAGCTTTCTTT
CDR3: CAISEMTGMNTEAFF

size: few
J: TRBJ1-1
V: TRBV20-1
D: TRBD1
DNA: TGCAGTGCCCCCGGGACAGGGGGCGCCGGCCCTTACAACACGGCTTTCTTT
CDR3: CSAPGTGGAGPYNTAFF

size: .
J: TRBJ1-4
V: TRBV6-6
D: .
DNA: TGTGCCAGCAGTTACGTCAGGTTTCTTAATGAAAAACTGTTTTTT
CDR3: CASSYVRFLNEKLFF

size: .
J: TRBJ2-1
V: TRBV9
D: TRBD2
DNA: TGTGCCAGCAGCGTAGCTTCGGCACTAGCGGGGGGAGGACCAGAGCAGTTCTTC
CDR3: CASSVASALAGGGPEQFF

size: many
J: TRBJ2-2
V: TRBV12-3/TRBV12-4
D: .
DNA: TGTGCCAGCAGTTTATTCCGGGGGACCGGGGAGCTGTTTTTT
CDR3: CASSLFRGTGELFF

size: few
J: TRBJ2-3
V: TRBV18
D: .
DNA: TGTGCCAGCTCACCAGCAGATACGCAGTATTTT
CDR3: CASSPADTQYF

size: many
J: TRBJ1-4
V: TRBV7-6
D: .
DNA: TGTGCCAGCAGCTCGGAGTTAAGCTCGGGTAATGAAAAACTGTTTTTT
CDR3: CASSSELSSGNEKLFF

size: .
J: TRBJ1-4
V: TRBV4-2
D: .
DNA: TGTGCCAGCAGCTGGTCAACTAATGAAAAACTGTTTTTT
CDR3: CASSWSTNEKLFF

size: .
J: TRBJ2-2
V: TRBV5-8
D: .
DNA: TGTGCCAGCAGCTCCCCCGACGTGGGAACCGGGGAGCTGTTTTTT
CDR3: CASSSPDVGTGELFF

size: .
J: TRBJ1-6
V: TRBV2
D: TRBD1
DNA: TGTGCCACAAGGACAGGGGGAAATTCACCCCTCCACTTT
CDR3: CATRTGGNSPLHF

size: .
J: TRBJ2-1
V: TRBV12-3/TRBV12-4
D: .
DNA: TGTGCCAGCAGTCCCACTTGGGACAGCCGCGGGAGCTCCTACAATGAGCAGTTCTTC
CDR3: CASSPTWDSRGSSYNEQFF

size: many
J: TRBJ2-2
V: TRBV7-6
D: .
DNA: TGTGCCAGCAGCTCTAGCCCAATTGGGGAGCTGTTTTTT
CDR3: CASSSSPIGELFF

size: few
J: TRBJ2-1
V: TRBV7-9
D: .
DNA: TGTGCCAGCAGTCTTAGCGAGGTCGAGCAGTTCTTC
CDR3: CASSLSEVEQFF

size: many
J: TRBJ1-1
V: TRBV7-3
D: .
DNA: TGTGCCAGCAGCTCGTACCCAAACACTGAAGCTTTCTTT
CDR3: CASSSYPNTEAFF

size: many
J: TRBJ1-2
V: TRBV12-3/TRBV12-4
D: .
DNA: TGTGCCAGCAGGGGCATCTATGGCTACACCTTC
CDR3: CASRGIYGYTF

size: few
J: TRBJ2-7
V: TRBV12-5
D: .
DNA: TGTGCTAGTGGTTCCGAAATGGTGGCCTACGAGCAGTACTTC
CDR3: CASGSEMVAYEQYF

size: .
J: TRBJ1-3
V: TRBV7-4
D: .
DNA: TGTGTCGTCCCCGACAAGACTGGAAACACCATATATTTT
CDR3: CVVPDKTGNTIYF

size: .
J: TRBJ1-2
V: TRBV2
D: .
DNA: TGTGCCAACAGTGAGCCAGGGAGTCGGAGCTATGGCTACACCTTC
CDR3: CANSEPGSRSYGYTF

size: .
J: TRBJ2-1
V: TRBV7-9
D: TRBD2
DNA: TGTGCCAGCAGTGCCGGGGGGGAGTACAATGAGCAGTTCTTC
CDR3: CASSAGGEYNEQFF

size: few
J: TRBJ1-5
V: TRBV6-1
D: .
DNA: TGTGCCAGCGGAATAACGAAGCAGCCCCAGCATTTT
CDR3: CASGITKQPQHF

size: few
J: TRBJ2-3
V: TRBV7-6
D: .
DNA: TGTGCCAGCAGCTTAGGCAGGGGTCGTACGCAGTATTTT
CDR3: CASSLGRGRTQYF

size: many
J: TRBJ1-1
V: TRBV7-3
D: .
DNA: TGTGCCAGCAGCTTAGGGGAGGGAGGGTATCGTGACACTGAAGCTTTCTTT
CDR3: CASSLGEGGYRDTEAFF

size: many
J: TRBJ1-4
V: TRBV7-6
D: .
DNA: TGTGCCAGCAGCTTAGCTTCCCTTAATGAAAAACTGTTTTTT
CDR3: CASSLASLNEKLFF

size: .
J: TRBJ2-3
V: TRBV7-9
D: .
DNA: TGTGCCAGCAGTTCTGGGCTGGTCGACACAGATACGCAGTATTTT
CDR3: CASSSGLVDTDTQYF

size: few
J: TRBJ1-1
V: TRBV29-1
D: .
DNA: TGCAGCGTCCCCCCCGGGAACACTGAAGCTTTCTTT
CDR3: CSVPPGNTEAFF

size: few
J: TRBJ1-1
V: TRBV12-3/TRBV12-4
D: .
DNA: TGTGCCAGCGGTTTAGGGTGGGCCCTTGAAGCTTTCTTT
CDR3: CASGLGWALEAFF

size: many
J: TRBJ2-3
V: TRBV7-2
D: .
DNA: TGTGCCAGCAGCTTAGTAGTCAGATACACAGATACGCAGTATTTT
CDR3: CASSLVVRYTDTQYF

size: .
J: TRBJ2-7
V: TRBV7-2
D: .
DNA: TGTGCCAGCAGTTTCCCGGGGCCAGGCTACGAGCAGTACTTC
CDR3: CASSFPGPGYEQYF

size: few
J: TRBJ1-2
V: TRBV2
D: .
DNA: TGTGCCAGCAGTGAAGTAACAGGACAGATCTATGGCTACACCTTC
CDR3: CASSEVTGQIYGYTF

size: few
J: TRBJ1-6
V: TRBV6-2/TRBV6-3
D: .
DNA: TGTGCCAGCAGTCCCACCGAGCCCCGAAGAACAGGGCTTTCACCCCTCCACTTT
CDR3: CASSPTEPRRTGLSPLHF

size: .
J: TRBJ1-2
V: TRBV6-2/TRBV6-3
D: .
DNA: TGTGCCAGCACTTCGGACAACTTGGCAGGGAACTATGGCTACACCTTC
CDR3: CASTSDNLAGNYGYTF

size: few
J: TRBJ2-7
V: TRBV9
D: TRBD2
DNA: TGTGCCAGCAGCGCCGGGGCTTCTAGCGGCGAGCAGTACTTC
CDR3: CASSAGASSGEQYF

size: once
J: TRBJ2-7
V: TRBV11-2
D: .
DNA: TGTGCCAGCAGCTTAGACCCCGGCGAGCAGTACTTC
CDR3: CASSLDPGEQYF

size: many
J: TRBJ2-3
V: TRBV25-1
D: .
DNA: TGTGCCAGCAGTGAACCCGCCGCTCGCACAGATACGCAGTATTTT
CDR3: CASSEPAARTDTQYF

size: few
J: TRBJ2-1
V: TRBV27
D: .
DNA: TGTGCCAGCACACCCCTTAACGGTGGGGCCTACAATGAGCAGTTCTTC
CDR3: CASTPLNGGAYNEQFF

size: .
J: TRBJ1-2
V: TRBV5-1
D: TRBD1
DNA: TGCGCCAGCAGCTCGACAGGGAATGGCTACACCTTC
CDR3: CASSSTGNGYTF